The 25 T cell receptor beta chains reported below all come from one sample, sequenced in a study of T cell changes during pregnancy in multiple sclerosis. Clones were sequenced by immunoSEQ multiplex PCR, and TCRdb holds only the in-frame ones, with some missing. The sample yields more than 40,000 clones, more than 90% seen once. Sequences were derived from CD8+ T cells from peripheral blood mononuclear cells, sampled after pregnancy. These receptors originate from a female donor with multiple sclerosis, enrolled in a pregnancy study.

J is TRBJ2-3 and V is TRBV12-5, with 10 bases fitting TRBD1. V trimming: 1 base; J trimming: 4 bases; junction bases outside the gene matches: 5. The germline gives CDR1 LGHNT, CDR2 FRNRAP. The CDR3 runs 16 residues. This chain's CDR3 is CASGLAGTGDADTQYF. CDR3 nucleotide sequence: TGTGCTAGTGGTTTGGCCGGGACAGGGGACGCAGATACGCAGTATTTT.

A remark on this clone: Compared with germline, one end of the junction differs, possibly owing to a read error. Other nucleotide sequences from this sample produce the same CDR3. The rearrangement uses TRBV6-5 and TRBJ1-2, with TRBD1 identical over 8 bases. Germline assignment: CDR1 MNHEY and CDR2 SVGAGI. The CDR3 is 14 residues long. This CDR3 is CASSDSGGADGYTF. The DNA of the CDR3 is TGTGCCAGCAGTGACTCAGGGGGCGCGGATGGCTACACCTTC.

The chain links TRBV7-2 to TRBJ1-1; a weak D match, TRBD1 (6 bases). The CDR3 consists of 14 residues. The ends were cut back, 5 bases at V and 3 bases at J, with 13 bases in the middle. Germline V gene sequence: CDR1 SGHTA, CDR2 FQGNSA. In DNA form, the CDR3 reads TGTGCCAGCAGCACAAGGGACACATACACTGAAGCTTTCTTT. As protein: CASSTRDTYTEAFF.

The chain carries TRBV11-2 and TRBJ2-1; 9 bases map to TRBD2. This CDR3 is 15 amino acids long. The J segment lost 5 bases and the V segment lost 3 bases, leaving 5 bases of the junction unmatched. Germline lookup yields CDR1 SGHAT and CDR2 FQNNGV. The CDR3: CASSFSTSGHNEQFF. CDR3 coding DNA: TGTGCCAGCAGCTTTTCGACTAGCGGCCACAATGAGCAGTTCTTC.

The chain has TRBV6-6 and TRBJ2-1; 7 bases are a match to TRBD2. The V and J ends lost 1 base and 5 bases, in that order; junction bases with no gene match: 8. The CDR3 is 16 residues long. The germline V gene has CDR1 MNHNY and CDR2 SVGAGI (reference sequence). Written as DNA, the CDR3 is TGTGCCAGCAGTTACTGGGCGGGAGTAATCGACAATGAGCAGTTCTTC. As protein: CASSYWAGVIDNEQFF.

V is TRBV19 and J is TRBJ2-7; 10 bases are a match to TRBD2. The CDR3 totals 15 residues. V shed 5 bases, J shed 3 bases, and the junction held 7 bases outside the gene matches. Germline CDR1 is LNHDA and CDR2 is SQIVND (reference sequence). The CDR3 loop reads CASSVGTSVLYEQYF. The CDR3 DNA is TGTGCCAGTAGTGTCGGGACTAGCGTTCTCTACGAGCAGTACTTC.

The chain is built from TRBV7-7 and TRBJ2-5; 8 nucleotides match TRBD2. CDR3 length: 15 residues. The germline V gene has CDR1 SSHAT and CDR2 FNYEAQ (reference sequence). V gave up 5 bases and J gave up 4 bases; unmatched junction bases: 9. The CDR3 loop is CASSRRFSGTETQYF. The CDR3, as DNA: TGTGCCAGCAGCCGGCGCTTTAGCGGGACAGAGACCCAGTACTTC.

The rearrangement uses TRBV27 and TRBJ1-5; weak D call: TRBD1 (5 bases). The CDR3 loop spans 15 amino acids. CDR1 and CDR2 from the germline V gene are MNHEY and SMNVEV (reference sequence). V lost 3 bases, J lost 2 bases, and 11 bases lay in between. CDR3 in amino acids: CASSLSWGGNQPQHF. Written as DNA, the CDR3 is TGTGCCAGCAGTTTGAGTTGGGGGGGCAATCAGCCCCAGCATTTT.

The chain joins TRBV7-2 to TRBJ2-7, with D unclear. The CDR3 runs to 14 residues. Trimming shortened V by 1 base and J by 2 bases, and 9 bases separated the two germline ends. The germline CDR1 and CDR2 sequences are SGHTA and FQGNSA. In DNA, the CDR3 is TGTGCCAGCAGCTTAGAGTTGTCGGCCTACGAGCAGTACTTC. Its protein product is CASSLELSAYEQYF.

V is TRBV13 and J is TRBJ1-2; D might be TRBD1 (5 bases). This CDR3 spans 12 amino acids. Germline CDR1 PRHDT, CDR2 FYEKMQ (reference sequence). The V gene lost 4 bases and the J gene lost 8 bases, with 11 bases spanning the gap. CDR3 in amino acids: CASSSQGGGYTF. CDR3 in DNA: TGTGCCAGCAGCTCCCAGGGTGGCGGCTACACCTTC.

In its sample, this clone was seen once. The chain carries TRBV2 and TRBJ2-3; maybe TRBD2 (6 bases). V lost 4 bases and J lost 0, with 17 bases in between. The CDR3 runs to 17 residues. Germline-derived CDR1 and CDR2 are SNHLY and FYNNEI. For the CDR3, the DNA is TGTGCCAGCAGTGTCCAGTTGGCGGGGACTAGCACAGATACGCAGTATTTT. Its protein is CASSVQLAGTSTDTQYF.

The J gene is TRBJ1-1, the V gene TRBV30; D remains ambiguous. Germline CDR1 reads GTSNPN; CDR2 reads SVGIG (reference sequence). V was trimmed by 5 bases and J by 1 base, leaving 11 bases between them. The CDR3 runs to 13 residues. CDR3 bases: TGTGCCTGGCAGGTCAGTCCGAACACTGAAGCTTTCTTT. The encoded protein is CAWQVSPNTEAFF.

The V and J genes are TRBV4-2 and TRBJ2-1; TRBD2 aligns across 7 bases. CDR1 is LGHNA, CDR2 YNFKEQ, per germline. The CDR3 loop spans 19 amino acids. After removal of 3 bases from V and 0 bases from J, the junction contained 14 bases not matched to a gene. The CDR3 protein is CASSQGGNIALGSYNEQFF. In DNA, the CDR3 is TGTGCCAGCAGCCAGGGGGGGAATATAGCATTGGGCTCCTACAATGAGCAGTTCTTC.

This clone has only one observation. The rearrangement uses TRBV4-1 and TRBJ2-7, with TRBD2 matching 8 bases. Germline values: CDR1 MGHRA, CDR2 YSYEKL. The CDR3 consists of 15 residues. Unmatched junction bases numbered 8, after V lost 4 bases and J lost 3 bases. CDR3 DNA: TGCGCCAGCAGCCCAATGGACGGGGGGGGCTACGAGCAGTACTTC. Translation: CASSPMDGGGYEQYF.

V usage is TRBV29-1 and J usage is TRBJ2-7, with a weak D call TRBD2 (5 bases). V was cut by 2 bases and J by 2 bases, with 10 bases left in between. This CDR3 spans 13 amino acids. Germline V CDR1 and CDR2: SQVTM, ANQGSEA. Written as DNA, the CDR3 is TGCAGCGTTGAATCCGGGGTTCCCTACGAGCAGTACTTC. Its protein product is CSVESGVPYEQYF.

This clone was observed a single time. The V gene is TRBV5-6, the J gene TRBJ2-5, with TRBD2 identical over 11 bases. Germline values: CDR1 SGHDT, CDR2 YYEEEE. The CDR3 spans 17 residues. V lost 1 base, J lost 4 bases, and 9 bases stayed unmatched. The DNA of the CDR3 is TGTGCCAGCAGCTTGTTTAGCGGGAGGGCCGGGCTAGAGACCCAGTACTTC. Translation: CASSLFSGRAGLETQYF.

This chain uses TRBV29-1 with TRBJ2-1; TRBD2 aligns across 11 bases. CDR3 size: 15 residues. Germline trimming cut 6 bases from V and 2 bases from J; bases unmatched to any gene: 6. Germline values: CDR1 SQVTM, CDR2 ANQGSEA. CDR3 nucleotide sequence: TGCAGCGTCGCTCTAGCGGGGGGCCCCTACAATGAGCAGTTCTTC. Translation gives CSVALAGGPYNEQFF.

The chain employs TRBV7-8 and TRBJ2-3, with 10 nucleotides matching TRBD2. The J segment lost 2 bases and the V segment lost 4 bases, leaving 21 bases of the junction unmatched. In germline, CDR1 is SGHVS, CDR2 FQNEAQ. The CDR3 is 21 amino acids. The DNA for the CDR3 is TGTGCCAGCAGCTCTCGAGCGGGAGGGCCGTCCCTCCTATTCGCCACAGATACGCAGTATTTT. Its protein is CASSSRAGGPSLLFATDTQYF.

V is TRBV9 and J is TRBJ2-1; 8 bases are a match to TRBD1. Germline assignment: CDR1 SGDLS and CDR2 YYNGEE. The CDR3 runs 17 residues. Trimming removed 3 bases from V and 5 bases from J; junction bases left unmatched: 13. The CDR3 sequence: CASSAALGQAIDNEQFF. CDR3 coding DNA: TGTGCCAGCAGCGCGGCCCTGGGACAGGCTATTGACAATGAGCAGTTCTTC. The full variable domain, with the rest looked up from reference TRBV9 and TRBJ2-1, is DSGVTQTPKHLITATGQRVTLRCSPRSGDLSVYWYQQSLDQGLQFLIQYYNGEERAKGNILERFSAQQFPDLHSELNLSSLELGDSALYFCASSAALGQAIDNEQFFGPGTRLTVL.

The chain has TRBV28 and TRBJ2-3, with 9 bases fitting TRBD1. Per germline, CDR1 MDHEN and CDR2 SYDVKM. This CDR3 comprises 16 residues. The trim removed 5 bases at V and 2 bases at J, leaving 8 bases unmatched. The CDR3 DNA reads TGTGCCAGCAGTCCCTGGACAGGGGAGTACACAGATACGCAGTATTTT. This gives the protein CASSPWTGEYTDTQYF.

The chain joins TRBV27 to TRBJ1-5, with D uncertain. This CDR3 is 11 amino acids long. V was trimmed by 6 bases and J by 4 bases, leaving 4 bases between them. Germline CDR1 and CDR2: MNHEY and SMNVEV (reference sequence). The CDR3 sequence: CASRSNQPQHF. Here the CDR3 DNA reads TGTGCCAGCAGATCAAATCAGCCCCAGCATTTT.

The genes are TRBV10-2 and TRBJ1-1, with 7 nucleotides matching TRBD1. With 1 base clipped from V and 0 bases from J, the junction kept 2 bases outside the gene matches. This CDR3 spans 15 amino acids. The V gene's germline CDR1 is WSHSY and CDR2 SAAADI. The CDR3 reads CASSELTGMNTEAFF. CDR3 coding DNA: TGCGCCAGCAGTGAGTTGACAGGGATGAACACTGAAGCTTTCTTT.

V and J are TRBV7-9 and TRBJ1-2; tentatively, D is TRBD1 (6 bases). V was clipped by 2 bases and J by 4 bases, with 17 bases between them. The CDR3 extends over 16 amino acids. Germline lookup yields CDR1 SEHNR and CDR2 FQNEAQ (reference sequence). CDR3 amino acids: CASSLFESDRGYGYTF. For the CDR3, the DNA is TGTGCCAGCAGCTTATTTGAATCGGACAGAGGCTATGGCTACACCTTC.

As concerns this clone: Other DNA sequences in this sample translate to the same CDR3. The rearrangement joins TRBV5-4 to TRBJ2-2; TRBD1 aligns across 9 bases. CDR3 length equals 15 residues. V trimming: 3 bases; J trimming: 3 bases; junction bases outside the gene matches: 3. The V gene's germline CDR1 is SGHNT and CDR2 YYREEE (reference sequence). CDR3 sequence: CASSSGTGHTGELFF. The CDR3 DNA sequence: TGTGCCAGCAGCTCCGGGACAGGGCACACCGGGGAGCTGTTTTTT.

The chain couples TRBV6-6 to TRBJ2-7; D remains unclear. The CDR3 is 15 residues long. Looked up from germline, CDR1 is MNHNY and CDR2 is SVGAGI (reference sequence). Trimming took off 0 bases at V and 7 bases at J, with 16 bases between the two ends. The CDR3 nucleotides read TGTGCCAGCAGTTACTCGAGCCCCCGCGCGGTTGAGCAGTACTTC. Its translation is CASSYSSPRAVEQYF.